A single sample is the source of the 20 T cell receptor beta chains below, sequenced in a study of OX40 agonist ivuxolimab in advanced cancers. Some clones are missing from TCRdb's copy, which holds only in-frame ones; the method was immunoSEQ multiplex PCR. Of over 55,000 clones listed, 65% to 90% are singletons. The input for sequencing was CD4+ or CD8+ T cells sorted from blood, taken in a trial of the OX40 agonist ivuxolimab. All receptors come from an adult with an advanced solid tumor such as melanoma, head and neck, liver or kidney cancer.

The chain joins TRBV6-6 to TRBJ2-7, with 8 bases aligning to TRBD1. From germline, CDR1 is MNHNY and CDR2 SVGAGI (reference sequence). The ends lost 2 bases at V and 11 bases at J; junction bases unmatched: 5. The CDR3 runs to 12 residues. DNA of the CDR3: TGTGCCAGCAGTTACGAGGCGGGACAGGAGTACTTC. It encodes CASSYEAGQEYF.

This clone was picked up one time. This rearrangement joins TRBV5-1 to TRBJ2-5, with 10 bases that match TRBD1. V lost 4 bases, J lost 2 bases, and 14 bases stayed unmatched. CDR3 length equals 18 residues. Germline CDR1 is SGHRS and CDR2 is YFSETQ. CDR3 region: CASSPGTGDSLGQETQYF. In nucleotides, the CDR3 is TGCGCCAGCAGCCCCGGGACAGGGGATTCACTAGGACAAGAGACCCAGTACTTC.

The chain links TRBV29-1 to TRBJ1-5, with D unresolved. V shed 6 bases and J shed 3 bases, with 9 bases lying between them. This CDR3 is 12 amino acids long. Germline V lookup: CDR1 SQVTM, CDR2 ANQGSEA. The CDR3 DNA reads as TGCAGCGTCCAGGACTTCAATCAGCCCCAGCATTTT. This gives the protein CSVQDFNQPQHF. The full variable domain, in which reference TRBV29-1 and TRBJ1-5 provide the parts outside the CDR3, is SAVISQKPSRDICQRGTSLTIQCQVDSQVTMMFWYRQQPGQSLTLIATANQGSEATYESGFVIDKFPISRPNLTFSTLTVSNMSPEDSSIYLCSVQDFNQPQHFGDGTRLSIL.

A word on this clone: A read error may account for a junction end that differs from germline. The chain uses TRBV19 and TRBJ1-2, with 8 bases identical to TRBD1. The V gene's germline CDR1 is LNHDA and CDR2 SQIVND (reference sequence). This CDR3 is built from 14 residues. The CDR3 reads CASRIAGGAGGYTF. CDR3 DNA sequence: TGTGCCAGTAGGATAGCAGGGGGCGCGGGTGGCTACACCTTC.

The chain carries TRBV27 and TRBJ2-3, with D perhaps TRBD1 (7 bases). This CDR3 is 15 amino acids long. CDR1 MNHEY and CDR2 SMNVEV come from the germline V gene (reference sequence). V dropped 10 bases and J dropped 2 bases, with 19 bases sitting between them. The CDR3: CATGGITTSTDTQYF. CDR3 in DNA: TGTGCCACAGGGGGGATAACGACCTCCACAGATACGCAGTATTTT.

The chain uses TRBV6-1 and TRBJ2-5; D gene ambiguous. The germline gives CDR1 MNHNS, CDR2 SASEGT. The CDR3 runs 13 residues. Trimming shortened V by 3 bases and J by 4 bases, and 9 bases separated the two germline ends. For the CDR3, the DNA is TGTGCCAGCAGTGACCAGGTAGGAGAGACCCAGTACTTC. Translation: CASSDQVGETQYF.

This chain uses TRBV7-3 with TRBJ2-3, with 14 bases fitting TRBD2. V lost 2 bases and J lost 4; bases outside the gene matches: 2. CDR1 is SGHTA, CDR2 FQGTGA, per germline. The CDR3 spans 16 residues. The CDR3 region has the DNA TGTGCCAGCAGCTTACAGACTAGCGGGGGGGCAGATACGCAGTATTTT. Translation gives CASSLQTSGGADTQYF.

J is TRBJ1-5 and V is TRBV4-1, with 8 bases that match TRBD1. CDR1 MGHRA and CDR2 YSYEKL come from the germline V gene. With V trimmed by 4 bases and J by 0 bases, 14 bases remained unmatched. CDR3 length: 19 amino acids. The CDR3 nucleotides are TGCGCCAGCAGCCTAAGACCGACAGGGGATGGAGTTAGCAATCAGCCCCAGCATTTT. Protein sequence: CASSLRPTGDGVSNQPQHF.

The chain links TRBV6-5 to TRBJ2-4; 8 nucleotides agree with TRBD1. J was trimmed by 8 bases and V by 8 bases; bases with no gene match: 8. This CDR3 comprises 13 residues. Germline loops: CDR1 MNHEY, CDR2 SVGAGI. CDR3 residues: CASGYRGSYIQYF. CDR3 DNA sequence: TGTGCCAGCGGATACAGGGGGAGTTACATTCAGTACTTC.

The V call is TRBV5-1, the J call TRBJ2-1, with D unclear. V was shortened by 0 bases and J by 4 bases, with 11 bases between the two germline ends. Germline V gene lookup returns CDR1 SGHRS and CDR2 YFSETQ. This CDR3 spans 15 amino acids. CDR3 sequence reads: CASSLVGAAYNEQFF. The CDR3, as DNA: TGCGCCAGCAGCTTGGTAGGTGCTGCTTACAATGAGCAGTTCTTC. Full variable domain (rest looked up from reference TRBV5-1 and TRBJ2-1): KAGVTQTPRYLIKTRGQQVTLSCSPISGHRSVSWYQQTPGQGLQFLFEYFSETQRNKGNFPGRFSGRQFSNSRSEMNVSTLELGDSALYLCASSLVGAAYNEQFFGPGTRLTVL.

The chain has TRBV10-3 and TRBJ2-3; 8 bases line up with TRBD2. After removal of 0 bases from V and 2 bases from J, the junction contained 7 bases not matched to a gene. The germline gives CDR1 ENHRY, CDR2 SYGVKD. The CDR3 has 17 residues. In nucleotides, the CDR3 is TGTGCCATCAGTGAGTCAACAGCGGGGGAATTCACAGATACGCAGTATTTT. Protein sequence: CAISESTAGEFTDTQYF.

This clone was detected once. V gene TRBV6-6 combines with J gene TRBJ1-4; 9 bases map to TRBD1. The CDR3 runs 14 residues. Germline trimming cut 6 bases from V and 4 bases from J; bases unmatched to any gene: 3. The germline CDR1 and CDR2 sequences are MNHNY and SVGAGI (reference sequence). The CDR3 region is CASRRQGVNEKLFF. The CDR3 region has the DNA TGTGCCAGCAGACGACAGGGGGTTAATGAAAAACTGTTTTTT.

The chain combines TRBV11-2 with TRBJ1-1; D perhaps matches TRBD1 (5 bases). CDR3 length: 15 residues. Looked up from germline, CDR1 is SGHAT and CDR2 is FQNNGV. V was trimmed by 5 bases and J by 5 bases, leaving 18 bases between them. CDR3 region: CASSPSGVGQTEAFF. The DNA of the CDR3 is TGTGCCAGCAGCCCATCGGGGGTAGGACAAACTGAAGCTTTCTTT.

The CDR3 sequence is CASSQDLPGRAGTGELFF. The CDR3 DNA sequence: TGCGCCAGCAGCCAAGATCTGCCGGGGCGGGCCGGAACCGGGGAGCTGTTTTTT. This sequence joins TRBV4-3 and TRBJ2-2, with D possibly being TRBD1 or TRBD2 (5 bases each). V was trimmed by 0 bases and J by 5 bases, leaving 19 bases between them. Germline values: CDR1 LGHNA, CDR2 YSLEER. The CDR3 is made up of 18 amino acids.

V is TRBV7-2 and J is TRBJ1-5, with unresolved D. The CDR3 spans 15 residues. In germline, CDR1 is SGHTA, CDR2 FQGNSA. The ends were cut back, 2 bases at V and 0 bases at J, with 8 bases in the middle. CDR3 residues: CASSLYGDSNQPQHF. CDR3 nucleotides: TGTGCCAGCAGCTTATACGGGGATAGCAATCAGCCCCAGCATTTT.

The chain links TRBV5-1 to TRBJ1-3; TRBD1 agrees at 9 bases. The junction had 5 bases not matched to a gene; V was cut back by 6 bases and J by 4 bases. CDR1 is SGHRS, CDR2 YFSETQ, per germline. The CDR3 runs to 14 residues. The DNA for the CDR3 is TGCGCCAGCACACAGGGGGCAGGAGGAAACACCATATATTTT. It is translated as CASTQGAGGNTIYF.

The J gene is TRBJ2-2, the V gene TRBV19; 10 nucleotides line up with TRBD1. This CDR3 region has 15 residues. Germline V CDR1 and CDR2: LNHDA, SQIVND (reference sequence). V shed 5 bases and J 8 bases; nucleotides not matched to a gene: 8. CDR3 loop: CASSGRDRGHGELFF. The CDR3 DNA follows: TGTGCCAGTAGTGGACGGGACAGGGGCCATGGGGAGCTGTTTTTT.

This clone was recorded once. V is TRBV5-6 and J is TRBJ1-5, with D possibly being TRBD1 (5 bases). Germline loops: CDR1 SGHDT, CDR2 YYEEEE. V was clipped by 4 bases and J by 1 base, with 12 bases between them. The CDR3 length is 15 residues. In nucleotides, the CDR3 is TGTGCCAGCAGCCCCCACCCAGGGAGCAATCAGCCCCAGCATTTT. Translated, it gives CASSPHPGSNQPQHF. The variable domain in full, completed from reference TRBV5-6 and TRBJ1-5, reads DAGVTQSPTHLIKTRGQQVTLRCSPKSGHDTVSWYQQALGQGPQFIFQYYEEEERQRGNFPDRFSGHQFPNYSSELNVNALLLGDSALYLCASSPHPGSNQPQHFGDGTRLSIL.

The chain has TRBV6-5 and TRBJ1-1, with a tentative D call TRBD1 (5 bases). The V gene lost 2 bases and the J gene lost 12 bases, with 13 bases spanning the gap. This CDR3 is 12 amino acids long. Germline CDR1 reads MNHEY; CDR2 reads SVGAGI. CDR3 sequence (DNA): TGTGCCAGCAGTTACGGGACGGCGGAGACTTTCTTT. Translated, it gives CASSYGTAETFF.

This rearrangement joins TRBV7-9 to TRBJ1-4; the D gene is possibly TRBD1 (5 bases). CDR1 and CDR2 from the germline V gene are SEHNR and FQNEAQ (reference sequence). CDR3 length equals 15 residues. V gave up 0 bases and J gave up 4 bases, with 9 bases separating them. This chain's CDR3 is CASSLAGQSNEKLFF. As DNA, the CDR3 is TGTGCCAGCAGCTTAGCGGGGCAGAGTAATGAAAAACTGTTTTTT.